The rows below give T cell receptor beta chains drawn from one sample of a study of blood T cells in healthy people across ages. TCRdb re-derived calls from the 5' RACE reads in MiXCR, one entry per CDR3 protein. The sample holds some 1.4 million distinct CDR3 sequences; roughly 40% are singletons and the top ten take roughly 7.7%. The sequenced material came from blood. The receptors were sampled from a woman aged 18-29 years in good health. The CDR3 runs from the conserved cysteine through the conserved F or W. D genes are given only for firm matches. Clone size is shown for a subset of rows, as once, few, many or a class of expanded clone.

few	.	TRBJ1-1	TRBV28	TGTGCCAGCAGCCCACTCTGGAGTCCTAAGAACACTGAAGCTTTCTTT	CASSPLWSPKNTEAFF
few	.	TRBJ2-5	TRBV5-1	TGCGCCAGCAGCTTTACGGCAGGGGCGGAGACCCAGTACTTC	CASSFTAGAETQYF
.	.	TRBJ2-5	TRBV5-1	TGCGCCGGCAGCTTGAGGGAGACCCAGTACTTC	CAGSLRETQYF
.	.	TRBJ2-5	TRBV28	TGTGCCAGCAACGAGGTCCAAGAGACCCAGTACTTC	CASNEVQETQYF
.	TRBD1	TRBJ2-7	TRBV12-5	TGTGCTAGTGGCCCGGGGACAGGGGGCGAGCAGTACTTC	CASGPGTGGEQYF
.	.	TRBJ1-2	TRBV2	TGTGCCAGCAAGACGGGCCAGGGCCTTTATGGCTACACCTTC	CASKTGQGLYGYTF
few	.	TRBJ2-7	TRBV12-3/TRBV12-4	TGTGCCAGCAGACGACAGGATGAGAACGAGCAGTACTTC	CASRRQDENEQYF
many	.	TRBJ1-2	TRBV20-1	TGCAGTGCTGTCGGACAGACCTATGGCTACACCTTC	CSAVGQTYGYTF
.	TRBD2	TRBJ2-7	TRBV20-1	TGCAGTGCTAGAGATCGCCTAGCGGGAACCGAGCAGTACTTC	CSARDRLAGTEQYF
.	TRBD2	TRBJ2-7	TRBV6-5	TGTGCCAGCAGTTACCGTTCGCGGACTAGCGGGAGTGGGGATCAGTACTTC	CASSYRSRTSGSGDQYF
.	.	TRBJ1-6	TRBV5-6	TGTGCCAGCAGCTTGGTTCCGGGGGCGGCTAATTCACCCCTCCACTTT	CASSLVPGAANSPLHF
.	TRBD2	TRBJ2-7	TRBV20-1	TGCAGTGCTACCCCAGCGGGGGGGTTAGACTACGAGCAGTACTTC	CSATPAGGLDYEQYF
.	.	TRBJ2-5	TRBV20-1	TGCAGTGTCCAGGGGGGGACGGAGACCCAGTACTTC	CSVQGGTETQYF
.	.	TRBJ2-7	TRBV7-2	TGTGCCAGCAGCTTCGATGCAATCCAAACCTACGAGCAGTACTTC	CASSFDAIQTYEQYF
.	.	TRBJ1-4	TRBV20-1	TGCAGTGCTAGAGATACCAGCAATTTGGATGAAAAACTGTTTTTT	CSARDTSNLDEKLFF
.	.	TRBJ2-5	TRBV14	TGTGCCAGCAGCCTCGGATCCCCTGAGGCCCAGTACTTC	CASSLGSPEAQYF
.	TRBD2	TRBJ2-5	TRBV10-1	TGCGCCAGCAGTGAAGGACTAGCGGGACCACCTGGGGGTGAGCAGTACTTC	CASSEGLAGPPGGEQYF
.	.	TRBJ2-7	TRBV10-3	TGTGCCATCAGTGCGGGTAATGAGCAGTACTTC	CAISAGNEQYF
once	TRBD1	TRBJ2-7	TRBV20-1	TGCAGTGCGCCCCCCGGGACAGGGGGCTACGAGCAGTACTTC	CSAPPGTGGYEQYF
.	.	TRBJ1-5	TRBV6-2/TRBV6-3	TGTGCCAGCAGTTTTCCTCAGGGAGGTAATCAGCCCCAGCATTTT	CASSFPQGGNQPQHF
.	.	TRBJ2-3	TRBV7-2	TGTGCCAGCAGCCTTAAGATCGGTACGCAGTATTTT	CASSLKIGTQYF
.	TRBD1	TRBJ2-7	TRBV5-1	TGCGCCAGCAGCTCCACAGGGGGCTCAAACGAGCAGTACTTC	CASSSTGGSNEQYF
.	TRBD1	TRBJ1-2	TRBV28	TGTGCCAGCAGTTTATGGCAGGGGGTAGTTGGTGGCTACACCTTC	CASSLWQGVVGGYTF
.	.	TRBJ2-3	TRBV6-1	TGTGCCAGCAGTGAAATCCTCATGGCAGATACGCAGTATTTT	CASSEILMADTQYF
.	.	TRBJ2-1	TRBV6-5	TGTGCCAGCAGTTACGTTTCGGTAGCGGTTGGCAATGAGCAGTTCTTC	CASSYVSVAVGNEQFF
.	TRBD1	TRBJ2-1	TRBV24-1	TGTGCCACCAGTGATAAGAGACAGGGGGGGGTCAGCGAGCAGTTCTTC	CATSDKRQGGVSEQFF
.	TRBD2	TRBJ2-1	TRBV12-3/TRBV12-4	TGTGCCAGCAGCTCAAGCCTAGCGGGGTACAATGAGCGGTTCTTC	CASSSSLAGYNERFF
.	TRBD2	TRBJ2-1	TRBV28	TGTGCCAGCAGTCCAAAGAACCTAGCGGGGGTCTACAATGAGCAGTTCTTC	CASSPKNLAGVYNEQFF
few	TRBD2	TRBJ2-1	TRBV11-2	TGTGCCAGCAGCCGTACTAGCGGGGGAGACAATGAGCAGTTCTTC	CASSRTSGGDNEQFF
many	.	TRBJ2-7	TRBV6-6	TGTGCCAGCAGTTACCGGGGCAACGAGCAGTACTTC	CASSYRGNEQYF
.	.	TRBJ1-1	TRBV7-2	TGTGCCAGCAGCTTTGTTACCCCCCCGAACACTGAAGCTTTCTTT	CASSFVTPPNTEAFF
.	.	TRBJ1-6	TRBV20-1	TGCAGTGCTAGTCAGGGGAAAAATAATTCACCCCTCCACTTT	CSASQGKNNSPLHF
.	TRBD1	TRBJ2-7	TRBV2	TGTGCCAGCGGGACAGGGGGTTTGGGCGAGCAGTACTTC	CASGTGGLGEQYF
few	TRBD2	TRBJ2-3	TRBV4-2	TGTGCCAGCAGCCTTGGTTCCGGGGGGGCCGGCACAGATACGCAGTATTTT	CASSLGSGGAGTDTQYF